The T cell receptor beta chain described here comes from a study of blood T cell repertoires in COVID-19. Overall study: Acute-phase and convalescent COVID-19 samples originated in the United States, Italy and Spain. PBMCs, B-cell-depleted T cells, or T cells were the source of the cDNA or gDNA that made up the material.

As originally analysed: The authors estimated nucleated cell counts from reference gene primer amplification. The protocol was immunoSEQ multiplex PCR, while the TCRdb copy is restricted to in-frame clones and leaves out a portion. That table gives V, J and clone size, and the DNA gave D and trimming. Of 55,000 to 75,000 clones listed, approximately 72% are singletons. This CDR3 is built from 18 residues. Germline V lookup: CDR1 SGHVS, CDR2 FQNEAQ. Trimming cost V 8 bases and J 0 bases; bases outside gene matches: 16. The rearrangement joins TRBV7-8 to TRBJ2-7; 10 positions match TRBD2. Sequences were obtained from peripheral blood. The sequence was collected from a woman aged 70-85 years with COVID-19, enrolled during active disease. The CDR3 sequence is CASPERLAGPIRSYEQYV. Here the CDR3 DNA reads TGTGCCAGCCCGGAGAGACTAGCGGGCCCCATACGCTCCTACGAGCAGTACGTC.